This is a list of T cell receptor beta chains from one sample in a study of CD8 T cells in Susac syndrome. MiXCR was run by TCRdb on the immunoSEQ multiplex PCR reads, yielding one entry per CDR3 protein. The data hold some 150,000 distinct CDR3 sequences, with 85% to 95% observed a single time. The sample taken for sequencing was CD4+ T cells from PBMCs. The source of these receptors is a human donor with Susac syndrome. The CDR3 runs from the conserved cysteine through the conserved F or W. Fields, in order: D gene, clone size, V gene, J gene, CDR3 protein, CDR3 DNA. The D gene is left open where the match is weak. Clone sizes are given selectively: once, few, many, or a class where the clone is expanded.

>TRBD1|NA|TRBV23-1|TRBJ2-7
CASSQPYRDRVSEQYF
TGCGCCAGCAGTCAGCCGTACCGGGACAGGGTCTCCGAGCAGTACTTC
>NA|few|TRBV4-2|TRBJ2-7
CANPIYCEQYF
TGTGCCAACCCGATATATTGCGAGCAGTACTTC
>NA|NA|TRBV28|TRBJ1-1
CASVRVNTEAFF
TGTGCCAGCGTACGGGTGAACACTGAAGCTTTCTTT
>NA|NA|TRBV7-2|TRBJ2-5
CASSHDPQETQYF
TGTGCCAGCAGCCACGACCCCCAAGAGACCCAGTACTTC
>TRBD2|NA|TRBV7-9|TRBJ2-1
CASGLAGNNEQFF
TGTGCCAGCGGACTAGCGGGTAACAATGAGCAGTTCTTC
>NA|once|TRBV23-1|TRBJ2-3
CASSQSVRSRTDTQYF
TGCGCCAGCAGTCAATCAGTCAGGAGCCGCACAGATACGCAGTATTTT
>NA|NA|TRBV5-6|TRBJ1-5
CASSLWGGEIQPQHF
TGTGCCAGCAGCTTATGGGGAGGGGAAATCCAGCCCCAGCATTTT
>NA|NA|TRBV3-1|TRBJ1-1
CASSPRPNTEAFF
TGTGCCAGCAGCCCCCGACCGAACACTGAAGCTTTCTTT
>NA|once|TRBV30|TRBJ2-7
CAWSGATYEQYF
TGTGCCTGGAGTGGGGCTACCTACGAGCAGTACTTC
>NA|NA|TRBV12-3/TRBV12-4|TRBJ2-7
CASSYGPYEQYF
TGTGCCAGCAGTTACGGGCCCTACGAGCAGTACTTC
>NA|NA|TRBV12-3/TRBV12-4|TRBJ1-6
CASSNTRPSGDSPLHF
TGTGCCAGCAGCAACACCCGACCCTCGGGGGATTCACCCCTCCACTTT
>NA|once|TRBV24-1|TRBJ2-5
CATSDVGIQETQYF
TGTGCCACCAGTGACGTTGGTATCCAAGAGACCCAGTACTTC
>TRBD1|once|TRBV3-1|TRBJ2-2
CASSPQGAGFAGELFF
TGTGCCAGCAGCCCACAGGGGGCAGGTTTCGCCGGGGAGCTGTTTTTT
>TRBD1|NA|TRBV7-8|TRBJ2-7
CASSFGNRGSEQYF
TGTGCCAGCAGCTTTGGTAACAGGGGGTCCGAGCAGTACTTC
>NA|NA|TRBV27|TRBJ1-2
CASRLSRVHYGYTF
TGTGCCAGCAGACTCTCCAGGGTCCACTATGGCTACACCTTC
>NA|NA|TRBV5-1|TRBJ2-7
CASSRAVSSYEQYF
TGCGCCAGCAGCAGGGCAGTGAGCTCCTACGAGCAGTACTTC
>NA|NA|TRBV7-9|TRBJ2-1
CASSLGLRQQFF
TGTGCCAGCAGCTTAGGACTCCGACAGCAGTTCTTC
>NA|NA|TRBV4-2|TRBJ2-1
CASSQDGSGADPYNEQFF
TGTGCCAGCAGCCAAGATGGGAGTGGAGCGGACCCCTACAATGAGCAGTTCTTC
>TRBD1|once|TRBV29-1|TRBJ1-2
CSVTGAAADYGYTF
TGCAGCGTGACAGGGGCCGCTGCGGACTATGGCTACACCTTC
>NA|NA|TRBV7-9|TRBJ2-1
CASSFVNEQFF
TGTGCCAGCAGCTTCGTAAATGAGCAGTTCTTC
>NA|once|TRBV3-1|TRBJ2-1
CASSQVRGGVRVQNEQFF
TGTGCCAGCAGCCAAGTTCGGGGCGGAGTAAGGGTACAAAATGAGCAGTTCTTC
>NA|NA|TRBV3-1|TRBJ2-6
CASSLAGAGASGANVLTF
TGTGCCAGCAGCCTCGCGGGGGCTGGGGCTTCTGGGGCCAACGTCCTGACTTTC
>TRBD2|NA|TRBV20-1|TRBJ2-1
CSARQVGRASDEQFF
TGCAGTGCTAGGCAGGTCGGGAGGGCCTCGGATGAGCAGTTCTTC
>NA|NA|TRBV20-1|TRBJ1-5
CSARVPTYNQPQHF
TGCAGTGCTAGAGTCCCCACCTATAATCAGCCCCAGCATTTT
>TRBD1|NA|TRBV19|TRBJ2-6
CASRPDRGRGANVLTF
TGTGCCAGTAGACCGGACAGGGGGCGTGGGGCCAACGTCCTGACTTTC
>NA|NA|TRBV7-9|TRBJ1-5
CASSLSRGNQPQHF
TGTGCCAGCAGCTTATCCCGAGGCAATCAGCCCCAGCATTTT
>NA|once|TRBV29-1|TRBJ2-2
CSGRGTGTGELFF
TGCAGCGGGCGGGGGACAGGCACCGGGGAGCTGTTTTTT
>NA|NA|TRBV21-1|TRBJ1-1
CARGIQGFVGTEAFF
TGTGCCAGGGGCATACAGGGATTCGTCGGCACTGAAGCTTTCTTT
>TRBD2|once|TRBV20-1|TRBJ2-7
CSARIALAGAYEQYF
TGCAGTGCTAGGATAGCGCTAGCGGGAGCCTACGAGCAGTACTTC
>TRBD1|NA|TRBV30|TRBJ2-6
CAWTRGTGQPGANVLTF
TGTGCCTGGACTAGAGGGACAGGGCAGCCTGGGGCCAACGTCCTGACTTTC
>NA|NA|TRBV5-1|TRBJ2-3
CASRASDTQYF
TGCGCCAGCAGGGCCTCGGATACGCAGTATTTT
>NA|NA|TRBV18|TRBJ1-4
CASSQGLLSTNEKLFF
TGTGCCAGCTCCCAAGGACTGCTGAGCACTAATGAAAAACTGTTTTTT
>NA|NA|TRBV30|TRBJ2-6
CAWSSGGSSGANVLTF
TGTGCCTGGAGTTCCGGGGGTAGCTCTGGGGCCAACGTCCTGACTTTC
>NA|NA|TRBV5-6|TRBJ1-2
CASSLRIDGYTF
TGTGCCAGCAGCTTGCGCATCGATGGCTACACCTTC
>NA|NA|TRBV12-5|TRBJ1-5
CASGRGKDQPQHF
TGTGCTAGTGGTCGAGGCAAGGATCAGCCCCAGCATTTT
>NA|once|TRBV15|TRBJ2-7
CATSRTGPSYEQYF
TGTGCCACCAGCAGGACCGGGCCCTCCTACGAGCAGTACTTC
>NA|NA|TRBV6-6|TRBJ1-1
CASSYPGWTEAFF
TGTGCCAGCAGTTACCCGGGGTGGACTGAAGCTTTCTTT
>NA|NA|TRBV3-1|TRBJ2-2
CASSLMNPTGELFF
TGTGCCAGCAGCCTTATGAACCCAACCGGGGAGCTGTTTTTT
>TRBD2|NA|TRBV9|TRBJ2-7
CAGREAYEQYF
TGTGCCGGGCGGGAGGCCTACGAGCAGTACTTC
>NA|NA|TRBV27|TRBJ2-7
CASSFRTSHEQYF
TGTGCCAGCAGTTTCAGGACATCGCACGAGCAGTACTTC
>NA|NA|TRBV6-2/TRBV6-3|TRBJ1-1
CASSYDSEAFF
TGTGCCAGCAGTTACGACAGCGAAGCTTTCTTT
>NA|NA|TRBV20-1|TRBJ2-7
CSARDGKDSAYEQYF
TGCAGTGCTAGAGATGGAAAGGACAGCGCCTACGAGCAGTACTTC
>NA|once|TRBV30|TRBJ1-1
CAWSRQENTEAFF
TGTGCCTGGAGCCGACAGGAGAACACTGAAGCTTTCTTT
>NA|NA|TRBV9|TRBJ1-2
CASTPGGAIEGYTF
TGTGCCAGCACCCCGGGGGGGGCTATAGAGGGCTACACCTTC
>TRBD1|NA|TRBV7-2|TRBJ1-5
CASSLVRGQTPQHF
TGTGCCAGCAGCTTAGTTAGGGGGCAAACGCCCCAGCATTTT
>TRBD1|NA|TRBV5-1|TRBJ1-1
CASSPGTGGFEAFF
TGCGCCAGCAGCCCCGGGACAGGGGGGTTTGAAGCTTTCTTT
>NA|NA|TRBV20-1|TRBJ1-6
CSARERGWGNSPLHF
TGCAGTGCTAGAGAAAGGGGTTGGGGCAATTCACCCCTCCACTTT
>TRBD2|NA|TRBV12-3/TRBV12-4|TRBJ2-1
CASSAIAGVYNEQFF
TGTGCCAGCAGTGCAATAGCGGGAGTGTACAATGAGCAGTTCTTC
>NA|NA|TRBV11-2|TRBJ2-3
CASSLRPNTDTQYF
TGTGCCAGCAGCTTAAGACCGAACACAGATACGCAGTATTTT
>NA|NA|TRBV30|TRBJ2-3
CAWSVENGGTDTQYF
TGTGCCTGGAGTGTGGAGAATGGCGGCACAGATACGCAGTATTTT
>TRBD2|once|TRBV6-6|TRBJ2-5
CASSSPVLAGSETQYF
TGTGCCAGCAGTTCCCCGGTACTAGCGGGATCGGAGACCCAGTACTTC
>NA|NA|TRBV29-1|TRBJ1-2
CSVETGTRYGYTF
TGCAGCGTTGAAACAGGGACTCGGTATGGCTACACCTTC